This TCR beta chain was documented in a study of shared clonotypes between healthy human individuals. For sorted subsets, 150 to 200 ng DNA per replicate equaled 30,000 or so T cell genomes. TCRdb's copy holds only in-frame clones and misses some; the assay was immunoSEQ multiplex PCR. This table has about 580,000 clones, 95% to 98% appearing once. V was cut by 2 bases and J by 0 bases, with 11 bases left in between. The germline CDR1 and CDR2 sequences are MGHRA and YSYEKL. There are 16 residues in the CDR3. Naive CD8 cells lacked CD45RO, underwent positive selection for CCR7 and left out terminally differentiated effector memory CD45RA+ cells.

The sample was naive CD8+ T cells sorted from blood. This TCR was recovered from a man aged 30 to 45 in good health. The rearrangement joins TRBV4-1 to TRBJ2-1; no definite D call. The CDR3 sequence: CASSQIAELSYNEQFF. The CDR3 nucleotides are TGCGCCAGCAGCCAAATTGCGGAACTCTCCTACAATGAGCAGTTCTTC.